The clone carrying this T cell receptor beta chain was seen only a few times. The antigen remains unidentified. This sample's time point: persistent/refractory GD, antithyroid drugs over 5 years with positive TRAb. RNA from PBMCs was the source of the TCR library. The CDR3 totals 20 residues. J was trimmed by 3 bases and V by 0 bases; bases with no gene match: 14. Germline V CDR1 and CDR2: SGHAT, FQNNGV. This entry comes from a study of regulatory T cells in long-lasting Graves disease. Overall study context: Over 5 years of antithyroid drugs plus positive TSH receptor antibodies defined persistent Graves' disease. Study observations and caveats: Persistent Graves' patients showed a TCR diversity that was lower than that of newly diagnosed ones. Those with persistent disease had in common more public clonotypes (about 3,000) than new patients (approximately 990). Study of thyroid tissue was not done, with only peripheral blood studied.

For TCR beta, libraries came from iRepertoire HTBI primers and Arm-PCR of CDR3 regions. A single record per CDR3 protein comes from TCRdb applying MiXCR to the multiplex PCR reads. Of approximately 350,000 distinct CDR3 sequences listed, roughly 20% are singletons. The input for sequencing was peripheral blood mononuclear cells (PBMCs), taken when the disease was refractory, from a patient treated with antithyroid drugs. The chain couples TRBV11-2 to TRBJ2-7, with TRBD2 identical over 13 bases. This sequence originates from a woman aged 35 to 49 with Graves disease. The CDR3 DNA is TGTGCCAGCAGCTTAGATAAGGTTGGACTAGCGGGAGTGATCCTCTACGAGCAGTACTTC. Translation: CASSLDKVGLAGVILYEQYF.